This T cell receptor beta chain was documented in a study of technical replicates of blood from a few donors. V lost 2 bases and J lost 1, with 8 bases in between. Germline V gene data show CDR1 as SGHVS and CDR2 as FNYEAQ. There are 14 residues in the CDR3. Clones were sequenced by immunoSEQ multiplex PCR, and TCRdb holds only the in-frame ones, with some missing. Of tens of thousands of clones in the sample, 94% were seen once. Sequencing was performed on T cells isolated from PBMCs. The TCR comes from a human donor in good health. The genes are TRBV7-6 and TRBJ1-1; D ambiguous. DNA for the CDR3: TGTGCCAGCAGCTTACCCGCAGGGAACACTGAAGCTTTCTTT. Its protein is CASSLPAGNTEAFF.